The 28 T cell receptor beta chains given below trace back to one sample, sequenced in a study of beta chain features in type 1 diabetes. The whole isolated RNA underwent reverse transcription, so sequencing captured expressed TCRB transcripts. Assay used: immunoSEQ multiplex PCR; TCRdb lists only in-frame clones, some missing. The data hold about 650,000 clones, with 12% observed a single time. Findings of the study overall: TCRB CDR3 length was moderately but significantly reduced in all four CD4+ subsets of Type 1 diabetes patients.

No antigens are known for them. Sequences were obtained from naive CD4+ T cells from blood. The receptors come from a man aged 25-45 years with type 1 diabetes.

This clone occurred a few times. The CDR3 region is CASSFGHSNEKLFF. The CDR3 region has the DNA TGTGCCAGCTCCTTTGGACACTCAAATGAAAAACTGTTTTTT. J is TRBJ1-4 and V is TRBV6-1, with a possible D match to TRBD1 (5 bases). CDR3 length: 14 residues. The germline V gene has CDR1 MNHNS and CDR2 SASEGT. V gave up 8 bases and J gave up 5 bases, with 15 bases separating them.

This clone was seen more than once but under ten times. Here the CDR3 DNA reads TGTGCCTGGAGTGGGGACAGGGGAAGTGCCTACGAGCAGTACTTC. Protein sequence: CAWSGDRGSAYEQYF. The chain recombines TRBV30 with TRBJ2-7, with 10 bases that match TRBD1. The CDR3 runs to 15 residues. The trim removed 1 base at V and 2 bases at J, leaving 5 bases unmatched. Per germline, CDR1 GTSNPN and CDR2 SVGIG (reference sequence).

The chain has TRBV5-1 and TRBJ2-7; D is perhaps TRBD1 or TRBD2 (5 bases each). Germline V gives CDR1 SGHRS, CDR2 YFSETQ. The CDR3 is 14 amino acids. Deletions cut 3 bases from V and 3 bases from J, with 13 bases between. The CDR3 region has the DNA TGCGCCAGCAGCTCCGGGACGCAGAGCTACGAGCAGTACTTC. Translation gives CASSSGTQSYEQYF. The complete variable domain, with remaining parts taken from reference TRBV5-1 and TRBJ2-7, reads KAGVTQTPRYLIKTRGQQVTLSCSPISGHRSVSWYQQTPGQGLQFLFEYFSETQRNKGNFPGRFSGRQFSNSRSEMNVSTLELGDSALYLCASSSGTQSYEQYFGPGTRLTVT.

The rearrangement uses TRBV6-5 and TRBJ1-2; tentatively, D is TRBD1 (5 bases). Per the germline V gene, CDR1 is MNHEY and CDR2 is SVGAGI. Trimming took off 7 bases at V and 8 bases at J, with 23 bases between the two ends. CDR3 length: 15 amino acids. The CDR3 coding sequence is TGTGCCAGCAACCGAGACAGTACCAGTTTCGGCGGCTACACCTTC. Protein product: CASNRDSTSFGGYTF.

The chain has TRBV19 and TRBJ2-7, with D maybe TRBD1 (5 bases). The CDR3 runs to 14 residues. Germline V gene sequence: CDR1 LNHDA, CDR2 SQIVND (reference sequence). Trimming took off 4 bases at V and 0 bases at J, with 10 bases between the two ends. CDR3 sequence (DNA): TGTGCCAGTAGTACGACAGAATCCTCCTACGAGCAGTACTTC. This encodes CASSTTESSYEQYF.

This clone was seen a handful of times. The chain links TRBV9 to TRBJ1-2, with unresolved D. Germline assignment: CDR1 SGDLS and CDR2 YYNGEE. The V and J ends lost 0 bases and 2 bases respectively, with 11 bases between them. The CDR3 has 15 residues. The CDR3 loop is CASSVAGIGNYGYTF. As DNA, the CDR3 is TGTGCCAGCAGCGTAGCGGGAATTGGGAACTATGGCTACACCTTC.

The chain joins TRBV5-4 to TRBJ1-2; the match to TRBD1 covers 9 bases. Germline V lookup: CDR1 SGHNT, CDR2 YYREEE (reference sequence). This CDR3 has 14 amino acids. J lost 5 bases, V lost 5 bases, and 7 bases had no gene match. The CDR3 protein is CASRSGQGKYGYTF. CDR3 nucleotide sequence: TGTGCCAGCAGATCAGGACAGGGGAAATATGGCTACACCTTC.

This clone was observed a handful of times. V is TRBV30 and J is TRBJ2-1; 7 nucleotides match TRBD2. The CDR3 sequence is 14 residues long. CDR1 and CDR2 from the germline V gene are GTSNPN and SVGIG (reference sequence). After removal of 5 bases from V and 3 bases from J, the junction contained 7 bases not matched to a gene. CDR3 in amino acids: CAWGPRGVYNEQFF. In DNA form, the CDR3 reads TGTGCCTGGGGCCCTCGGGGGGTCTACAATGAGCAGTTCTTC.

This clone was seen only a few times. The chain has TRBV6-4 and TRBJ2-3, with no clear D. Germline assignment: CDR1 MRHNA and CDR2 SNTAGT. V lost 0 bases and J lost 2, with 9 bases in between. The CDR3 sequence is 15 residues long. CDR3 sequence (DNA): TGTGCCAGCAGTGACTCCTACATGCCCACAGATACGCAGTATTTT. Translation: CASSDSYMPTDTQYF.

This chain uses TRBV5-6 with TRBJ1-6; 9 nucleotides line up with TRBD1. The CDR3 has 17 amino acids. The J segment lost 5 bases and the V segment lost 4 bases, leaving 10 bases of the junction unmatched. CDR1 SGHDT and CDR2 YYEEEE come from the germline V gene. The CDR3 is CASSAWDRALNNSPLHF. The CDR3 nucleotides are TGTGCCAGCAGCGCATGGGACAGGGCCCTAAATAATTCACCCCTCCACTTT.

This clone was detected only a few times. In DNA, the CDR3 is TGTGCCTGCGTAGGGGGGAATCAGCCCCAGCATTTT. Protein sequence: CACVGGNQPQHF. This sequence joins TRBV30 and TRBJ1-5, with D possibly TRBD1 on 6 matching bases. Trimming left V 6 bases short and J 4 bases short, with 10 bases between. Looked up from germline, CDR1 is GTSNPN and CDR2 is SVGIG (reference sequence). CDR3 length equals 12 residues. The variable domain in full, completed from reference TRBV30 and TRBJ1-5, reads SQTIHQWPATLVQPVGSPLSLECTVEGTSNPNLYWYRQAAGRGLQLLFYSVGIGQISSEVPQNLSASRPQDRQFILSSKKLLLSDSGFYLCACVGGNQPQHFGDGTRLSIL.

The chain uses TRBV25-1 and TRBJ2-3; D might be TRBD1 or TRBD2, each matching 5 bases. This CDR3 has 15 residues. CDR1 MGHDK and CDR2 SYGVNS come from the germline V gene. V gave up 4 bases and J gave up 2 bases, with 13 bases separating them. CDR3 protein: CASSVVGDYTDTQYF. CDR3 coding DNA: TGTGCCAGCAGTGTAGTGGGGGATTACACAGATACGCAGTATTTT.

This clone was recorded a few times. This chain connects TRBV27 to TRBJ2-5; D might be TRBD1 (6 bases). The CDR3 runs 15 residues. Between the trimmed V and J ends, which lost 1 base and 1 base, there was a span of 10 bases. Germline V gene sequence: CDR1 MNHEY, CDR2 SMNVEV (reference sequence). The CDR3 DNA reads TGTGCCAGCAGTTTATACCTGGGGGCCCAAGAGACCCAGTACTTC. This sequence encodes CASSLYLGAQETQYF.

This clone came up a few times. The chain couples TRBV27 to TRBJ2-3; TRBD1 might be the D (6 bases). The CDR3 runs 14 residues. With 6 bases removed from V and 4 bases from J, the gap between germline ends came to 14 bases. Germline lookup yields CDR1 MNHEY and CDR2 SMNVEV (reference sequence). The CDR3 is CASRDSGAADTQYF. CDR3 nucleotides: TGTGCCAGCAGGGACAGTGGGGCCGCAGATACGCAGTATTTT.

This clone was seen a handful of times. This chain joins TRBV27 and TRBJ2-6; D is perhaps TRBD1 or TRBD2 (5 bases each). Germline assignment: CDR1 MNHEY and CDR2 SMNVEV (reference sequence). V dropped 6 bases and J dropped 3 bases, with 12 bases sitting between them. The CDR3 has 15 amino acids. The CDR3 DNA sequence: TGTGCCAGCAGCCGGGGCAACCTTGGGGCCAACGTCCTGACTTTC. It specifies CASSRGNLGANVLTF.

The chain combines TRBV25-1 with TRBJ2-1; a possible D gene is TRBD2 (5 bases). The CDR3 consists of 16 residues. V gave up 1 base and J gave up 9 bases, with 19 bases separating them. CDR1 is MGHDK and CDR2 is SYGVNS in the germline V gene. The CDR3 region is CASSESPGRGEGEQFF. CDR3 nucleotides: TGTGCCAGCAGTGAATCCCCAGGTCGGGGAGAAGGTGAGCAGTTCTTC.

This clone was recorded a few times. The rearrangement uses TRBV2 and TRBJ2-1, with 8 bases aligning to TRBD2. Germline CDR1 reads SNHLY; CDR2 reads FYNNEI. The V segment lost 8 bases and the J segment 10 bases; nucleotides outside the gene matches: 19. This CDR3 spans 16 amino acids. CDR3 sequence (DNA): TGTGCCAGCGGAATACCCTCGGGACTAGGCCCTGGGGAGCAGTTCTTC. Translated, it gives CASGIPSGLGPGEQFF.

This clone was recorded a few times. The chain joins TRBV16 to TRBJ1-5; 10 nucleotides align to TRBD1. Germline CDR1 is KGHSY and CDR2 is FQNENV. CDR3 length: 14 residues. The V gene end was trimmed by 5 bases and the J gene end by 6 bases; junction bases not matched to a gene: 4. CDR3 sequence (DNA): TGTGCCAGCAGCACGACAGGGGGCCTTCAGCCCCAGCATTTT. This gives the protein CASSTTGGLQPQHF.

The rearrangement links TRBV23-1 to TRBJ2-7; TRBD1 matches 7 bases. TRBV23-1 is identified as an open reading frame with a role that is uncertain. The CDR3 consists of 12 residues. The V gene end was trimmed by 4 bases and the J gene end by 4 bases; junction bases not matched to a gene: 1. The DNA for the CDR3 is TGCGCCAGCAGTCCCAGGGGGTACGAGCAGTACTTC. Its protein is CASSPRGYEQYF.

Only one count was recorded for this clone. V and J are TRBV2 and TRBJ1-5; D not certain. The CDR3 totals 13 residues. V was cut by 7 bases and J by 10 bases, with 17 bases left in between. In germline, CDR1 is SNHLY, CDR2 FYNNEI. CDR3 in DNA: TGTGCCAGCATTGCAAACCGCGAGGGACCCCAGCATTTT. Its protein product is CASIANREGPQHF.

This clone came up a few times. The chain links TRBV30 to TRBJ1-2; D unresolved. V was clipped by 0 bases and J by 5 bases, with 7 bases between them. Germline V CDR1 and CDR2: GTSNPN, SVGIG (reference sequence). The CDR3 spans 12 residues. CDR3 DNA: TGTGCCTGGAGTGTCTCTTTTTATGGCTACACCTTC. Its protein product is CAWSVSFYGYTF.

CDR3 residues: CASSIPTGPHGYTF. The CDR3 bases are TGTGCCAGCAGTATCCCGACAGGCCCCCATGGCTACACCTTC. This rearrangement joins TRBV28 to TRBJ1-2, with D perhaps TRBD1 (6 bases). The V gene lost 5 bases and the J gene lost 6 bases, with 16 bases spanning the gap. CDR1 MDHEN and CDR2 SYDVKM come from the germline V gene. The CDR3 runs 14 residues.

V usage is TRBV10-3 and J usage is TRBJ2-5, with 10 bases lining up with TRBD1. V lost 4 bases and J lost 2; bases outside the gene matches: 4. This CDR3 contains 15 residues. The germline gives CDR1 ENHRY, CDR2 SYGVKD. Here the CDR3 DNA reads TGTGCCATCAGTGCAGGGACAGGGGAACAAGAGACCCAGTACTTC. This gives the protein CAISAGTGEQETQYF.

The CDR3 DNA reads TGTGCCAGCAGCTTAGCCGGCCCATATTATAATTCACCCCTCCACTTT. Amino acid sequence: CASSLAGPYYNSPLHF. This rearrangement joins TRBV7-2 to TRBJ1-6, with D uncertain. Germline V CDR1 and CDR2: SGHTA, FQGNSA. CDR3 length: 16 residues. Trimming took off 0 bases at V and 4 bases at J, with 10 bases between the two ends.

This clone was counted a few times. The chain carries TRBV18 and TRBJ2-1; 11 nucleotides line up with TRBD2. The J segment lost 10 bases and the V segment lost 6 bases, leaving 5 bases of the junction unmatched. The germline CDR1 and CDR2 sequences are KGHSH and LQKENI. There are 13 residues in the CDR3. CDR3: CASSPGLAVEQFF. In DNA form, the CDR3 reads TGTGCCAGCTCGCCGGGACTAGCGGTGGAGCAGTTCTTC.

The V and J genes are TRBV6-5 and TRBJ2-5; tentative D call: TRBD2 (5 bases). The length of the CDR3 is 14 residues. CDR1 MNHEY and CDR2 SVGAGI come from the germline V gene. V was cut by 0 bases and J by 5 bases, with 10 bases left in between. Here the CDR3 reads CASSYSRGSETQYF. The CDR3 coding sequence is TGTGCCAGCAGTTACTCGAGAGGGTCGGAGACCCAGTACTTC.

In DNA form, the CDR3 reads TGTGCCAGCAGCTCACCTATGCAAGACAGGGGTTCACCCCTCCACTTT. Translation gives CASSSPMQDRGSPLHF. The chain links TRBV7-2 to TRBJ1-6; TRBD1 aligns across 8 bases. Per germline, CDR1 SGHTA and CDR2 FQGNSA. CDR3 length equals 16 residues. With V trimmed by 4 bases and J by 9 bases, 11 bases remained unmatched.

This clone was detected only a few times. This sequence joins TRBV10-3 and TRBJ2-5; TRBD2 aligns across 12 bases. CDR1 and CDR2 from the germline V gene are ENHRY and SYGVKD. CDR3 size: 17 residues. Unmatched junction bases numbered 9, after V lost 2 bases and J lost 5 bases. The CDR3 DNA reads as TGTGCCATCAGTGAGACCTCGACTAGCGGGGGAAGTGAGACCCAGTACTTC. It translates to CAISETSTSGGSETQYF.